These 9 T cell receptor beta chains originate from one sample sequenced in a study of blood T cell repertoires in COVID-19 (dated by TCRdb to between 2020 and 2021). Libraries were made using the immunoSEQ multiplex PCR assay. The table was pulled from immuneACCESS by TCRdb, which kept in-frame rearrangements only. Such tables lose some clones; where checked, under half of the loss comes from unresolved V genes, and the rest has no known cause. Recorded for this sample are 300,000 to 400,000 clones; 75% to 90% of them occurred a single time. Around 1% of the sample goes to the ten largest clones. What was sequenced was PBMCs or T cells enriched from blood (not recorded which). These receptors came from a man younger than 35 who had recovered from COVID-19.

This chain uses TRBV7-9 with TRBJ1-5, with a weak D call TRBD1 (5 bases). The CDR3 is made up of 15 amino acids. Trimming pared 5 bases from V and 3 bases from J, leaving 14 bases between. Germline V gene sequence: CDR1 SEHNR, CDR2 FQNEAQ (reference sequence). The CDR3 here is CASSNHDSTNQPQHF. CDR3 bases: TGTGCCAGCAGCAACCACGACAGTACCAATCAGCCCCAGCATTTT.

This clone was recorded once. The CDR3 DNA is TGTGCCAGCAGCAAACTGACAGGGGGGGGTTCACCCCTCCACTTT. Translation: CASSKLTGGGSPLHF. The rearrangement uses TRBV3-1 (or the pseudogene TRBV3-2) and TRBJ1-6; 9 bases agree with TRBD1. V lost 5 bases, J lost 9 bases, and 8 bases stayed unmatched. Germline-derived CDR1 and CDR2 are LGHDT and YNNKEL (reference sequence). This CDR3 comprises 15 residues.

The chain combines TRBV28 with TRBJ1-5, with 8 bases matching TRBD1. V was pared by 7 bases and J by 7 bases, with 9 bases of the junction left unmatched. Germline V lookup: CDR1 MDHEN, CDR2 SYDVKM. The CDR3 is 14 residues long. CDR3 sequence (DNA): TGTGCCAGCAACGCCGGGACAGGATCCCAGCCCCAGCATTTT. Amino acids: CASNAGTGSQPQHF.

The V call is TRBV9, the J call TRBJ1-1, with D possibly matching TRBD1 (6 bases). Trimming cost V 2 bases and J 6 bases, with 11 bases left between them. This CDR3 spans 13 amino acids. CDR1 SGDLS and CDR2 YYNGEE come from the germline V gene. CDR3 residues: CASSVTGYAEAFF. As DNA, the CDR3 is TGTGCCAGCAGCGTGACAGGTTACGCTGAAGCTTTCTTT.

In this sample, this clone turned up once. The chain has TRBV18 and TRBJ1-1, with TRBD1 matching 9 bases. There are 17 residues in the CDR3. The junction had 11 bases not matched to a gene; V was cut back by 2 bases and J by 4 bases. CDR1 and CDR2 (germline): KGHSH, LQKENI. CDR3 nucleotides: TGTGCCAGCTCACCATTATTAACAGGGGGCCTAGGCACTGAAGCTTTCTTT. Encoded protein: CASSPLLTGGLGTEAFF.

The rearrangement links TRBV7-2 to TRBJ2-3; 7 bases match TRBD2. The germline gives CDR1 SGHTA, CDR2 FQGNSA. This CDR3 has 13 amino acids. Trimming cost V 5 bases and J 6 bases; bases outside gene matches: 5. Here the CDR3 reads CASSPGGGDTQYF. The DNA for the CDR3 is TGTGCCAGCAGCCCGGGGGGAGGGGATACGCAGTATTTT. Based on the CDR3 plus reference TRBV7-2 and TRBJ2-3, the full variable domain is GAGVSQSPSNKVTEKGKDVELRCDPISGHTALYWYRQSLGQGLEFLIYFQGNSAPDKSGLPSDRFSAERTGGSVSTLTIQRTQQEDSAVYLCASSPGGGDTQYFGPGTRLTVL.

The chain recombines TRBV28 with TRBJ2-1; TRBD1 matches 7 bases. Germline loops: CDR1 MDHEN, CDR2 SYDVKM. This CDR3 contains 15 residues. After removal of 5 bases from V and 7 bases from J, the junction contained 11 bases not matched to a gene. For the CDR3, the DNA is TGTGCCAGCAGTAAATACCGGACAGGCATAAATGAGCAGTTCTTC. It specifies CASSKYRTGINEQFF.

This sequence joins TRBV11-3 and TRBJ1-1; possibly TRBD1 for D (6 bases). This CDR3 contains 13 residues. V was trimmed by 2 bases and J by 8 bases, leaving 12 bases between them. Germline CDR1 reads SGHNT; CDR2 reads YENEEA. CDR3 bases: TGTGCCAGCAGCTTAAATACAGGGACGGAAGCTTTCTTT. It encodes CASSLNTGTEAFF.

The J gene is TRBJ2-5, the V gene TRBV10-1, with 7 bases lining up with TRBD1. Germline V gives CDR1 WNHNN, CDR2 SYGVQD (reference sequence). CDR3 size: 14 residues. V gave up 6 bases and J gave up 2 bases; unmatched junction bases: 6. Written as DNA, the CDR3 is TGCGCCAGCAGCGACGGGACAGCGCAAGAGACCCAGTACTTC. This encodes CASSDGTAQETQYF.